The 17 T cell receptor beta chains in this list originate from one sample, sequenced in a study of cytomegalovirus exposure and HLA in healthy donors. PCR used 60 Vbeta primers and 13 Jbeta primers. Repertoires were generated with immunoSEQ multiplex PCR, while TCRdb's copy carries only in-frame clones and drops some. The listing contains 40,000 to 65,000 clones. Sequencing input: PBMCs. All receptors derive from a man between 35 and 55 years old in good health and CMV-seropositive.

This chain joins TRBV7-8 and TRBJ2-1, with 7 nucleotides matching TRBD2. Germline assignment: CDR1 SGHVS and CDR2 FQNEAQ. CDR3 length: 17 residues. V shed 5 bases, J shed 0 bases, and the junction held 10 bases outside the gene matches. CDR3 in DNA: TGTGCCAGCAGCCCCCCGGCCCTAGCGGCCTCCTACAATGAGCAGTTCTTC. The encoded protein is CASSPPALAASYNEQFF.

The V and J genes are TRBV28 and TRBJ2-7, with 9 bases that match TRBD1. The ends lost 3 bases at V and 1 base at J; junction bases unmatched: 10. Germline V gene sequence: CDR1 MDHEN, CDR2 SYDVKM. This CDR3 is 17 amino acids long. This CDR3 reads CASSLSPWTGDSYEQYF. CDR3 in DNA: TGTGCCAGCAGTTTGAGCCCCTGGACAGGGGATTCCTACGAGCAGTACTTC.

The chain combines TRBV28 with TRBJ1-5; D is perhaps TRBD1 (6 bases). The CDR3 has 14 amino acids. With 11 bases removed from V and 3 bases from J, the gap between germline ends came to 17 bases. Looked up from germline, CDR1 is MDHEN and CDR2 is SYDVKM. The CDR3 is CASRAGANNQPQHF. CDR3 bases: TGTGCCTCACGAGCAGGGGCGAACAATCAGCCCCAGCATTTT.

The chain joins TRBV6-1 to TRBJ1-2; 11 nucleotides line up with TRBD1. There are 13 residues in the CDR3. V lost 6 bases, J lost 8 bases, and 5 bases stayed unmatched. CDR1 MNHNS and CDR2 SASEGT come from the germline V gene. Written as DNA, the CDR3 is TGTGCCAGCAGGGACAGGGGGCCGGTGGGCTACACCTTC. It codes for CASRDRGPVGYTF.

V is TRBV5-1 and J is TRBJ2-5, with TRBD2 identical over 8 bases. The CDR3 length is 14 residues. Germline trimming cut 3 bases from V and 0 bases from J; bases unmatched to any gene: 1. Per the germline V gene, CDR1 is SGHRS and CDR2 is YFSETQ. The CDR3, as DNA: TGCGCCAGCAGCTGGGGACTAGACCAAGAGACCCAGTACTTC. It yields the protein CASSWGLDQETQYF.

The gene calls are TRBV13 and TRBJ2-7, with D possibly matching TRBD1 (5 bases). V lost 1 base to trimming and J lost 5 bases, with 18 bases between them. The CDR3 runs to 16 residues. The germline V gene encodes CDR1 PRHDT and CDR2 FYEKMQ (reference sequence). CDR3 sequence reads: CASSLVGGAPIHEQYF. The CDR3 coding sequence is TGTGCCAGCAGCTTAGTAGGTGGGGCGCCGATCCACGAGCAGTACTTC.

The chain carries TRBV30 and TRBJ2-3, with 8 positions matching TRBD2. In germline, CDR1 is GTSNPN, CDR2 SVGIG (reference sequence). With V trimmed by 3 bases and J by 1 base, 3 bases remained unmatched. The CDR3 consists of 14 residues. Here the CDR3 reads CAWSGGAGTDTQYF. CDR3 bases: TGTGCCTGGAGCGGGGGGGCTGGCACAGATACGCAGTATTTT.

Comments on this clone: The junction and the germline gene differ at one end; a read error may be behind it. The rearrangement joins TRBV7-2 to TRBJ2-1; 9 nucleotides line up with TRBD1. Germline lookup yields CDR1 SGHTA and CDR2 FQGNSA. The CDR3 extends over 13 amino acids. The CDR3 spells CASSVVRSGQGIF. CDR3 sequence (DNA): TGTGCCAGCAGCGTCGTACGGTCGGGACAGGGCATCTTC. Full variable domain (rest looked up from reference TRBV7-2 and TRBJ2-1): GAGVSQSPSNKVTEKGKDVELRCDPISGHTALYWYRQSLGQGLEFLIYFQGNSAPDKSGLPSDRFSAERTGGSVSTLTIQRTQQEDSAVYLCASSVVRSGQGIFGPGTRLTVL.

DNA for the CDR3: TGTGCCAGCAGCTCCGGGTTTTCTATCTATGGCTACACCTTC. Translated: CASSSGFSIYGYTF. The chain uses TRBV11-2 and TRBJ1-2; D uncertain. Trimming left V 4 bases short and J 4 bases short, with 13 bases between. Germline CDR1 SGHAT, CDR2 FQNNGV. This CDR3 contains 14 residues.

The CDR3 reads CASSDGGSQPQHF. In nucleotides, the CDR3 is TGTGCCAGCAGTGACGGAGGGAGTCAGCCCCAGCATTTT. J is TRBJ1-5 and V is TRBV6-4; D is unresolved. The V and J ends lost 2 bases and 6 bases respectively, with 8 bases between them. The germline gives CDR1 MRHNA, CDR2 SNTAGT. The CDR3 sequence is 13 residues long.

The chain recombines TRBV18 with TRBJ2-2; D is uncertain. V dropped 3 bases and J dropped 0 bases, with 11 bases sitting between them. The germline gives CDR1 KGHSH, CDR2 LQKENI. The CDR3 has 16 residues. CDR3 protein: CASSPRSAPNTGELFF. DNA of the CDR3: TGTGCCAGCTCACCGAGGTCAGCCCCGAACACCGGGGAGCTGTTTTTT.

Points on this clone: This sample also contains other DNA sequences that code for the same CDR3. CDR3 amino acids: CASSDGGGFGYTF. CDR3 bases: TGTGCCAGCAGCGACGGAGGGGGCTTTGGCTACACCTTC. The chain recombines TRBV6-1 with TRBJ1-2, with 7 bases aligning to TRBD1. The germline CDR1 and CDR2 sequences are MNHNS and SASEGT. There are 13 residues in the CDR3. V shed 6 bases, J shed 7 bases, and the junction held 8 bases outside the gene matches.

This rearrangement joins TRBV30 to TRBJ2-1; TRBD2 is a possible D gene (6 bases). CDR3 size: 17 residues. From germline, CDR1 is GTSNPN and CDR2 SVGIG (reference sequence). The germline V and J ends were trimmed by 4 bases and 2 bases, with 21 bases remaining between them. The DNA for the CDR3 is TGTGCCTGGAAAGGGGACTTTTATCGAGGCGCCTACAATGAGCAGTTCTTC. This translates into CAWKGDFYRGAYNEQFF.

The chain joins TRBV4-3 to TRBJ1-5, with 8 positions matching TRBD1. Germline loops: CDR1 LGHNA, CDR2 YSLEER. The CDR3 is 15 amino acids. Trimming removed 1 base from V and 7 bases from J; junction bases left unmatched: 6. The CDR3 DNA reads as TGCGCCAGCAGCCAAGCAGGGGGCGCGGGACAGCCCCAGCATTTT. Translating gives CASSQAGGAGQPQHF.

V usage is TRBV19 and J usage is TRBJ2-5; perhaps TRBD2 as D (6 bases). This CDR3 is 13 amino acids long. The ends were cut back, 3 bases at V and 5 bases at J, with 10 bases in the middle. Per the germline V gene, CDR1 is LNHDA and CDR2 is SQIVND (reference sequence). The CDR3 DNA sequence: TGTGCCAGTAGTATCGGGGGTGCCGAGACCCAGTACTTC. Translated: CASSIGGAETQYF.

The chain recombines TRBV7-9 with TRBJ2-7, with TRBD2 identical over 11 bases. The CDR3 loop spans 18 amino acids. Germline assignment: CDR1 SEHNR and CDR2 FQNEAQ (reference sequence). The J segment lost 6 bases and the V segment lost 1 base, leaving 14 bases of the junction unmatched. The CDR3: CASSLGRTSGSNRGEQYF. CDR3 in DNA: TGTGCCAGCAGCTTAGGCCGGACTAGCGGGTCCAATCGTGGCGAGCAGTACTTC.

This chain joins TRBV29-1 and TRBJ2-1; D is possibly TRBD1 (6 bases). The V end was cut by 8 bases, the J end by 7 bases, with 24 bases between. The CDR3 consists of 15 residues. Germline V gene data show CDR1 as SQVTM and CDR2 as ANQGSEA. For the CDR3, the DNA is TGCAGCCTTCGAGAACCGATGCAGGGGCGAAATGAGCAGTTCTTC. This gives the protein CSLREPMQGRNEQFF.